This entry describes one T cell receptor (beta chain). What antigen it recognizes has not been identified. It has no much larger one-base neighbor in the sample; base qualities were not kept. The run used an Illumina HiSeq 2500. Quantitative 5'-RACE with molecular barcodes was the method used to prepare the TCR beta libraries. Per the source publication's procedure: A new computational method, built on a probabilistic model of VDJ rearrangement, was used to identify disease-linked TCR variants. Clones were called with MiXCR by TCRdb after fastp trimmed the public reads at Q25, and only in-frame beta chains were retained. A single entry per CDR3 protein holds the most common genes and DNA from its merged rows. TCRdb, not the authors, supplied the V and J calls. This sample comprises some 200,000 distinct CDR3 sequences, 7.3% of them detected only once. The ten largest clones add up to 14% of the sample.

This record belongs to a study of CD8 T cells in ankylosing spondylitis (dated by TCRdb to between 2016 and 2019). Context from the whole study: The study profiled T cell receptor beta repertoires in healthy donors and ankylosing spondylitis patients to find disease-linked TCR variants. The full study cohort was made up of about two dozen ankylosing spondylitis patients and approximately 100 healthy donors. Peripheral blood samples were taken, and synovial fluid was additionally collected from ankylosing spondylitis patients.

Results and caveats for the whole study, not just this receptor: The disease-linked clones were reported to be significantly enriched in matched synovial fluid samples from ankylosing spondylitis patients. Some TCR beta motif variants had previously been reported in synovial fluid and blood of reactive arthritis patients, which suggested common disease-initiation mechanisms. In peripheral blood, the disease-linked clones were found at relatively low frequencies and had a CD8+ phenotype. A TCR beta motif of fewer than 10 highly homologous amino acid variants appeared characteristic of blood from ankylosing spondylitis patients.

V sheds 5 bases and J sheds 3 bases, leaving 11 bases between their ends. Counted from cysteine to phenylalanine, this CDR3 has 13 amino acids. Only CDR3 DNA remains: 39 bases, in frame from the first base. CDR1 and CDR2 are read off the germline V gene as SGHAT and FQNNGV. Input material: blood, either unsorted or a sorted T cell fraction (not recorded which). This TCR was recovered from a male donor with ankylosing spondylitis. This receptor chain uses TRBV11-2 and TRBJ2-7; the D gene is perhaps TRBD2, on 6 matching bases. The DNA sequence is TGTGCCAGCAGCGCCGGGAGTGACTACGAGCAGTACTTC. It translates to CASSAGSDYEQYF.